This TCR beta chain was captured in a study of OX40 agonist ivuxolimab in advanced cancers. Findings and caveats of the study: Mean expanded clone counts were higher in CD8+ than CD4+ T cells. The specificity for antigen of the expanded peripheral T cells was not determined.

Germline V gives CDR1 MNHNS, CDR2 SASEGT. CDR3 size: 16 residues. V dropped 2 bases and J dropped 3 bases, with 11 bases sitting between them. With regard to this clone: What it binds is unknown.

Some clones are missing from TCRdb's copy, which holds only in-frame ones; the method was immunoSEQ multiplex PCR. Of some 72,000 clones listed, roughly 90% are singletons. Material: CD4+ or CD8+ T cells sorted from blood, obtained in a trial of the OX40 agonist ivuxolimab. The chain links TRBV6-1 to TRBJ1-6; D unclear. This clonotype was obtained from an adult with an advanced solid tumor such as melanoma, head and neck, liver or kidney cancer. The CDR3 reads CASSESNRNYNSPLHF. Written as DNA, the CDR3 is TGTGCCAGCAGTGAAAGTAACAGAAACTATAATTCACCCCTCCACTTT.